These T cell receptor beta chains were read from a single sample in a study of blood T cells in healthy people across ages. TCRdb reprocessed the 5' RACE reads via MiXCR and lists one record per CDR3 protein. The sample holds fewer than 800,000 distinct CDR3 sequences, around 45% seen once. Specimen: blood. The receptors were sampled from a woman aged 60-75 years in good health. CDR3s include the opening cysteine and the closing phenylalanine or tryptophan. Each record gives: CDR3 protein, V gene, J gene.

CDR3aa: CASSAGQGLTAGEQYF
v_gene: TRBV12-3/TRBV12-4
j_gene: TRBJ2-7

CDR3aa: CSARDPLAGGDEQYF
v_gene: TRBV20-1
j_gene: TRBJ2-7

CDR3aa: CASSLTNYNEQFF
v_gene: TRBV6-5
j_gene: TRBJ2-1

CDR3aa: CASSPGQAGYTF
v_gene: TRBV7-9
j_gene: TRBJ1-2

CDR3aa: CSAGTPGLLNEQFF
v_gene: TRBV20-1
j_gene: TRBJ2-1

CDR3aa: CASSPTGVHYEQYF
v_gene: TRBV7-2
j_gene: TRBJ2-7

CDR3aa: CASSPRTGLSYEQYF
v_gene: TRBV5-6
j_gene: TRBJ2-7

CDR3aa: CSARDTSHGYTF
v_gene: TRBV20-1
j_gene: TRBJ1-2

CDR3aa: CAISEAGGSYNEQFF
v_gene: TRBV10-3
j_gene: TRBJ2-1

CDR3aa: CASSQDIQGTSDYNEQFF
v_gene: TRBV4-3
j_gene: TRBJ2-1

CDR3aa: CASSPGLTVETQYF
v_gene: TRBV18
j_gene: TRBJ2-5

CDR3aa: CASSRSQAGDAFF
v_gene: TRBV7-9
j_gene: TRBJ2-1

CDR3aa: CASTRTFPGQVTYNEQFF
v_gene: TRBV2
j_gene: TRBJ2-1

CDR3aa: CSASRLNTQYF
v_gene: TRBV20-1
j_gene: TRBJ2-3

CDR3aa: CSARDRGTNGYTF
v_gene: TRBV20-1
j_gene: TRBJ1-2

CDR3aa: CASSLVPTGGMNTEAFF
v_gene: TRBV5-1
j_gene: TRBJ1-1

CDR3aa: CATSRVGIPEQYF
v_gene: TRBV15
j_gene: NA

CDR3aa: CASSNVQETQYF
v_gene: TRBV3-1
j_gene: TRBJ2-5

CDR3aa: CSARAREPSYNEQFF
v_gene: TRBV20-1
j_gene: TRBJ2-1

CDR3aa: CASSSLGRGIERETQYF
v_gene: TRBV13
j_gene: TRBJ2-5

CDR3aa: CSVEDGGAGDEKLFF
v_gene: TRBV29-1
j_gene: TRBJ1-4

CDR3aa: CAIRLQGEATEAFF
v_gene: TRBV10-3
j_gene: TRBJ1-1

CDR3aa: CATSDPGTSRTSDRNEQFF
v_gene: TRBV24-1
j_gene: TRBJ2-1

CDR3aa: CASSLQQWSTDTQYF
v_gene: TRBV12-3/TRBV12-4
j_gene: TRBJ2-3

CDR3aa: CASTNSLNYGYTF
v_gene: TRBV7-2
j_gene: TRBJ1-2

CDR3aa: CASRYGTASSYEQYF
v_gene: TRBV12-3/TRBV12-4
j_gene: TRBJ2-7

CDR3aa: CASSLDQGAAYEQYF
v_gene: TRBV28
j_gene: TRBJ2-7

CDR3aa: CASSPDNEKLFF
v_gene: TRBV28
j_gene: TRBJ1-4

CDR3aa: CASSLSPGLAKNIQFF
v_gene: TRBV5-1
j_gene: NA

CDR3aa: CASSPTSNEQFF
v_gene: TRBV12-3/TRBV12-4
j_gene: TRBJ2-1

CDR3aa: CASRQGHNQPQHF
v_gene: TRBV2
j_gene: TRBJ1-5

CDR3aa: CSAQHPISYEQYF
v_gene: TRBV20-1
j_gene: TRBJ2-7

CDR3aa: CASRLTGSQDEQYF
v_gene: TRBV28
j_gene: TRBJ2-7

CDR3aa: CASSQDWASPQETQYF
v_gene: TRBV4-3
j_gene: TRBJ2-5

CDR3aa: CSAIITGARGYTF
v_gene: TRBV20-1
j_gene: TRBJ1-2

CDR3aa: CASSDAGGKNEQFF
v_gene: TRBV25-1
j_gene: TRBJ2-1

CDR3aa: CAISDQGAIDEQFF
v_gene: TRBV10-3
j_gene: TRBJ2-1

CDR3aa: CASTLSGMVNEQFF
v_gene: TRBV28
j_gene: TRBJ2-1

CDR3aa: CASSQEGATAGGYTF
v_gene: TRBV3-1
j_gene: TRBJ1-2

CDR3aa: CASSLEGQAYEQYF
v_gene: TRBV5-1
j_gene: TRBJ2-7